These T cell receptor beta chains were read from a single sample in a study of T cell responses to AZD1222 COVID-19 vaccine. Produced via immunoSEQ multiplex PCR; TCRdb's table is partial and in-frame only. Counted here are more than 70,000 clones, about 85% occurring once; the ten biggest clones make up around an eighth. This specimen was peripheral blood, taken on day 0 of AZD1222 vaccination. Receptors were obtained from an adult in good health. CDR3s leave out the opening cysteine and the closing phenylalanine or tryptophan.

v_call: TRBV7-3
cdr3_aa: ASSSVEGDALAGRTDTQY

v_call: TRBV20-1
cdr3_aa: SASPGNSNQPQH

v_call: TRBV28
cdr3_aa: ASSLYGRGNTGELF

v_call: TRBV10-2
cdr3_aa: ASSELDQGGYEQY

v_call: TRBV30
cdr3_aa: AWRAGGYTDTQY

v_call: TRBV19
cdr3_aa: ASTQDIYNEQF

v_call: TRBV19
cdr3_aa: ATPGGAYTGELF

v_call: TRBV11-1
cdr3_aa: ASSLYRRATDTQY

v_call: TRBV29-1
cdr3_aa: SVELAGGETQY

v_call: TRBV6-2/TRBV6-3
cdr3_aa: ASSYSRRVSYEQY

v_call: TRBV4-2
cdr3_aa: ASSQTRKKSNQPQH

v_call: TRBV29-1
cdr3_aa: SVEYWASPQETQY

v_call: TRBV7-9
cdr3_aa: ASSHVSTEAF

v_call: TRBV2
cdr3_aa: ASSRDRGGTEAF

v_call: TRBV27
cdr3_aa: ASSLGGSQPQH

v_call: TRBV6-1
cdr3_aa: ASSERYSGAYNEQF

v_call: TRBV7-3
cdr3_aa: ASSLRGINNSPLH

v_call: TRBV19
cdr3_aa: ASRHRDDPLVRVT

v_call: TRBV19
cdr3_aa: ASTRTSGGATDTQY

v_call: TRBV3-1/TRBV3-2
cdr3_aa: ASSQPGAGKNSPLH

v_call: TRBV20-1
cdr3_aa: SASLTRGIDEQY

v_call: TRBV5-6
cdr3_aa: ASRSPGQMTGELF

v_call: TRBV11-2
cdr3_aa: ASSLVQGTEAF

v_call: TRBV7-3
cdr3_aa: ASSLTRTVDTQY

v_call: TRBV5-1
cdr3_aa: ASSLHTENTEAF

v_call: TRBV28
cdr3_aa: ATLADSYNEQF

v_call: TRBV27
cdr3_aa: ASNVRQGSYEQY

v_call: TRBV2
cdr3_aa: ASSVLRGDNEQF

v_call: TRBV4-3
cdr3_aa: ASSQEADYGYT

v_call: TRBV7-2
cdr3_aa: ASSPAVRGGTQY

v_call: TRBV21-1
cdr3_aa: ASSKGYARQDMNTEAF

v_call: TRBV7-8
cdr3_aa: ASSPGSIGGELF

v_call: TRBV27
cdr3_aa: ASNWVGTGELF

v_call: TRBV19
cdr3_aa: ASSRGRQSYEQY

v_call: TRBV9
cdr3_aa: ASSVRGGGSEAF

v_call: TRBV7-2
cdr3_aa: ASSPRGTGINQPQH

v_call: TRBV18
cdr3_aa: ASSPPTGTGNEQF

v_call: TRBV7-2
cdr3_aa: ASSLAPLGGGVQETQY

v_call: TRBV28
cdr3_aa: ASSFEGNAYGYT

v_call: TRBV7-2
cdr3_aa: ASSFYGTPSAGYT

v_call: TRBV6-5
cdr3_aa: ASTHRWGEQY

v_call: TRBV9
cdr3_aa: ASRGTGGSDYGYT

v_call: TRBV28
cdr3_aa: ASSLGLGQTRGDEQY

v_call: TRBV18
cdr3_aa: ASSPYLATDTQY

v_call: TRBV6-5
cdr3_aa: ASGVTYNEQF

v_call: TRBV2
cdr3_aa: ASILAGRAPGYT

v_call: TRBV9
cdr3_aa: ASSGSTYEQY